Below, 6 T cell receptor beta chains from the same sample are listed, as sequenced in a study of cytomegalovirus exposure and HLA in healthy donors. This PCR relied on a set of 60 Vbeta primers and 13 Jbeta primers. Measured with immunoSEQ multiplex PCR; TCRdb has only the in-frame clones, and not every one. Its table lists 100,000 or so clones. The sample consisted of PBMCs. The receptors here all came from a man aged 50 to 60 in good health and CMV-seronegative.

V gene TRBV9 combines with J gene TRBJ1-3, with D maybe TRBD1 (5 bases). Trimming shortened V by 3 bases and J by 0 bases, and 13 bases separated the two germline ends. The length of the CDR3 is 16 residues. Germline V gene lookup returns CDR1 SGDLS and CDR2 YYNGEE. CDR3 DNA sequence: TGTGCCAGCAGCGCCCATACAGGCCTCTCTGGAAACACCATATATTTT. Residues: CASSAHTGLSGNTIYF.

The V and J genes are TRBV19 and TRBJ2-7, with D possibly being TRBD2 (5 bases). In germline, CDR1 is LNHDA, CDR2 SQIVND (reference sequence). With 1 base removed from V and 2 bases from J, the gap between germline ends came to 9 bases. This CDR3 spans 14 amino acids. The CDR3 DNA reads as TGTGCCAGTAGTATAGTCGCCGGGACCTACGAGCAGTACTTC. It codes for CASSIVAGTYEQYF.

The rearrangement uses TRBV7-9 and TRBJ2-7; 7 bases map to TRBD1. The V gene end was trimmed by 1 base and the J gene end by 12 bases; junction bases not matched to a gene: 9. Germline V gives CDR1 SEHNR, CDR2 FQNEAQ (reference sequence). CDR3 size: 13 residues. The CDR3 nucleotides read TGTGCCAGCAGCTTAGTTGGATTGGGACAGCTGTACTTC. It yields the protein CASSLVGLGQLYF.

The V call is TRBV7-2, the J call TRBJ1-3; 7 bases line up with TRBD1. V shed 5 bases, J shed 6 bases, and the junction held 4 bases outside the gene matches. CDR1 SGHTA and CDR2 FQGNSA come from the germline V gene. This CDR3 has 13 amino acids. The CDR3 DNA follows: TGTGCCAGCAGCCCGACAGGGCAAAACACCATATATTTT. It yields the protein CASSPTGQNTIYF. The whole variable domain, remainder taken from reference TRBV7-2 and TRBJ1-3, is GAGVSQSPSNKVTEKGKDVELRCDPISGHTALYWYRQSLGQGLEFLIYFQGNSAPDKSGLPSDRFSAERTGGSVSTLTIQRTQQEDSAVYLCASSPTGQNTIYFGEGSWLTVV.

The genes are TRBV7-2 and TRBJ1-3, with 8 bases matching TRBD1. Trimming cost V 4 bases and J 0 bases; bases outside gene matches: 5. CDR3 length equals 16 residues. CDR1 is SGHTA, CDR2 FQGNSA, per germline. The CDR3 DNA follows: TGTGCCAGCAGCTGGACCACAGGGGGCTCTGGAAACACCATATATTTT. As protein: CASSWTTGGSGNTIYF.

The chain is built from TRBV7-2 and TRBJ2-5; D is unresolved. Germline CDR1 reads SGHTA; CDR2 reads FQGNSA. There are 14 residues in the CDR3. V gave up 3 bases and J gave up 4 bases, with 12 bases separating them. The CDR3 spells CASSFVVYSETQYF. The CDR3 coding sequence is TGTGCCAGCAGCTTCGTAGTGTACTCAGAGACCCAGTACTTC.